The present TCR beta chain was sequenced within a study of OX40 agonist ivuxolimab in advanced cancers. Study-level information: Checkpoint inhibitors had been given previously to roughly 40% of patients. Three patients, one with hepatocellular carcinoma and two with cutaneous melanoma, responded partially.

Data came from immunoSEQ multiplex PCR; TCRdb stores just in-frame clones and leaves some out. Of around 85,000 clones listed, about 89% are singletons. This CDR3 has 16 amino acids. V lost 5 bases and J lost 9, with 23 bases in between. CDR1 and CDR2 from the germline V gene are SGHVS and FQNEAQ. A word on this clone: Antigen specificity is unknown.

Whole-study findings and limits: Relative to CD4+, CD8+ T cells held more expanded clones on average.

The material sequenced was CD4+ or CD8+ T cells sorted from blood, taken in a trial of the OX40 agonist ivuxolimab. This chain joins TRBV7-8 and TRBJ2-1; a weak D match, TRBD2 (6 bases). This receptor was taken from an adult with an advanced solid tumor such as melanoma, head and neck, liver or kidney cancer. The CDR3 DNA follows: TGTGCCAGCAGCCCCCGATCTAGCGCCCAAGGGCCTGAGCAGTTCTTC. Its protein is CASSPRSSAQGPEQFF.